This section outlines one T cell receptor (beta chain) sequence together with its context. Its antigen is unknown. The CDR3 consists of 15 residues. The germline V gene has CDR1 DFQATT and CDR2 SNEGSKA (reference sequence). Researchers collected over 2 ml of blood per donor. This sample was taken from a study of monozygotic twins with inflammatory bowel disease. Study-wide points: There was no support for any single strong signal or clonotype associated with IBD.

UMIs incorporating a 6-nucleotide sample barcode were appended by means of template switching. Amplification of TCRalpha and TCRbeta cDNA involved two nested PCRs that ran for 16 and 9 cycles. No DNA is given; TCRdb re-called the 5' RACE reads and lists each CDR3 protein once. The sample has more than 95,000 distinct CDR3 sequences; the top ten hold approximately 2%. The sample comprised blood. This TCR was sampled from a human donor with ulcerative colitis or Crohn's disease, or a healthy co-twin of an affected twin (not recorded which). This sequence joins TRBV20-1 and TRBJ2-2. The CDR3 sequence: CSARDRRTIPGELFF.